This paragraph reports one TCR beta chain. The antigen remains undetermined. Trimming removed 1 base from V and 6 bases from J, with 6 bases in between. Germline V gene data show CDR1 as SEHNR and CDR2 as FQNEAQ (reference sequence). CDR3 length: 12 amino acids. A second about 6 to 11 cycle PCR used barcoded and J-beta primers. Sequencing recovered at least 2.5 million CDR3-containing paired-end reads from each sample. TCRdb reprocessed the 5' RACE reads via MiXCR and lists one record per CDR3 protein. In the table there are about 600,000 distinct CDR3 sequences, under 55% of which are singletons. The data stem from a study of blood T cells in healthy people across ages. The study, taken as a whole, reports: The study found TCR beta diversity correlated strongly with naive T cell percentage. Calculation of diversity from one million T cells yielded estimates considered to be underestimates. Higher diversity, along with more naive CD4+ cells, distinguished long-lived donors from aged donors.

This TCR was sampled from a man at least 80 years old in good health. The chain has TRBV7-9 and TRBJ1-2, with D unclear. Sequenced material: blood. The CDR3: CASSLGLDGYTF. In nucleotides, the CDR3 is TGTGCCAGCAGCTTAGGCCTAGATGGCTACACCTTC.